The rows below give T cell receptor beta chains drawn from one sample of a study of shared clonotypes between healthy human individuals. Some clones are missing from TCRdb's copy, which holds only in-frame ones; the method was immunoSEQ multiplex PCR. The data contain over a million clones, around 95% of them singletons. Sequenced material: naive CD4+ T cells sorted from blood. These receptors originate from a man under 40 in good health. Each CDR3 is given with its conserved first and last residue. Fields, in order: J gene, D gene, V gene, clone size, CDR3 length, CDR3 protein, CDR3 DNA. The D gene is left open where the match is weak. Rows may omit the clone size; those that give it use once, few, many or a size class.

TRBJ2-3,TRBD1,TRBV11-2,.,13,CASSPSRQGSQYF,TGTGCCAGCAGCCCGAGCAGACAGGGGTCGCAGTATTTT
TRBJ2-7,.,TRBV14,.,12,CASSSTVHEQYF,TGTGCCAGCAGCTCCACCGTCCACGAGCAGTACTTC
TRBJ2-5,TRBD1,TRBV5-1,.,13,CASSLQGQETQYF,TGCGCCAGCAGCCTACAGGGGCAAGAGACCCAGTACTTC
TRBJ2-3,TRBD2,TRBV5-1,.,20,CASSSTGTSGRVWGTDTQYF,TGCGCCAGCAGCAGCACCGGGACTAGCGGGAGGGTATGGGGCACAGATACGCAGTATTTT
TRBJ2-7,TRBD1,TRBV7-6,.,13,CASSPQTGQEQYF,TGTGCCAGCAGCCCCCAGACAGGGCAAGAGCAGTACTTC
TRBJ2-7,.,TRBV5-1,once,13,CASSDQGGYEQYF,TGCGCCAGCAGCGACCAGGGCGGTTACGAGCAGTACTTC
TRBJ2-2,.,TRBV7-2,.,17,CASSRGGGTALTGELFF,TGTGCCAGCAGCCGAGGAGGGGGGACAGCGCTCACCGGGGAGCTGTTTTTT
TRBJ2-1,.,TRBV10-2,.,11,CASSVVNEQFF,TGCGCCAGCAGTGTTGTCAATGAGCAGTTCTTC
TRBJ1-4,.,TRBV14,once,15,CASSRGGAAVEKLFF,TGTGCCAGCAGCCGGGGGGGCGCCGCCGTTGAAAAACTGTTTTTT
TRBJ2-5,.,TRBV9,.,16,CASSVGSASLLETQYF,TGTGCCAGCAGCGTAGGGTCAGCTAGTCTCTTGGAGACCCAGTACTTC
TRBJ2-7,TRBD1,TRBV28,few,14,CASSSGTELYEQYF,TGTGCCAGCAGTTCCGGGACAGAACTCTACGAGCAGTACTTC
TRBJ1-5,.,TRBV19,.,13,CASRDIGNQPQHF,TGTGCCAGTAGGGACATCGGTAATCAGCCCCAGCATTTT
TRBJ1-2,.,TRBV2,.,12,CASSAQNYGYTF,TGTGCCAGCAGTGCACAAAACTATGGCTACACCTTC
TRBJ2-2,.,TRBV5-4,.,14,CASRINRDTGELFF,TGTGCCAGCAGAATTAACAGGGACACCGGGGAGCTGTTTTTT
TRBJ2-3,TRBD1,TRBV19,.,15,CASSRTGGGPDTQYF,TGTGCCAGTAGTAGGACAGGGGGCGGCCCAGATACGCAGTATTTT
TRBJ2-3,TRBD2,TRBV28,.,16,CASSIRLARNTDTQYF,TGTGCCAGCAGTATCCGACTAGCGCGAAACACAGATACGCAGTATTTT
TRBJ1-1,TRBD1,TRBV5-1,.,14,CASRGQGADTEAFF,TGCGCCAGCAGGGGACAGGGGGCGGACACTGAAGCTTTCTTT
TRBJ2-1,TRBD2,TRBV29-1,.,13,CSAGTSDYNEQFF,TGCAGCGCCGGGACTAGCGACTACAATGAGCAGTTCTTC
TRBJ1-5,.,TRBV4-1,.,15,CASSQVAGSGVTQHF,TGCGCCAGCAGCCAAGTGGCAGGCTCGGGTGTGACCCAGCATTTT
TRBJ1-5,.,TRBV7-2,.,12,CASSLGGQPQHF,TGTGCCAGCAGCTTAGGTGGGCAGCCCCAGCATTTT
TRBJ1-5,TRBD1,TRBV28,.,16,CASSLRVDRRNQPQHF,TGTGCCAGCAGTTTACGAGTGGACAGGAGAAATCAGCCCCAGCATTTT
TRBJ1-1,.,TRBV5-6,.,15,CASSLSATLNTEAFF,TGTGCCAGCAGCTTGTCTGCGACACTGAACACTGAAGCTTTCTTT
TRBJ1-5,.,TRBV7-8,.,16,CASSLAEGRNNQPQHF,TGTGCCAGCAGCTTAGCTGAAGGGCGGAACAATCAGCCCCAGCATTTT
TRBJ2-7,.,TRBV27,.,16,CASSFSIGLSTYEQYF,TGTGCCAGCAGTTTCTCAATCGGACTGTCAACCTACGAGCAGTACTTC
TRBJ1-5,.,TRBV18,.,15,CASSPGLGSNQPQHF,TGTGCCAGCTCACCAGGGCTTGGGAGCAATCAGCCCCAGCATTTT
TRBJ2-5,.,TRBV6-6,.,14,CASSFTGGQETQYF,TGTGCCAGCAGCTTCACTGGCGGTCAAGAGACCCAGTACTTC
TRBJ2-5,.,TRBV18,.,17,CASSPLFQGSLRETQYF,TGTGCCAGCTCACCACTGTTTCAGGGGAGCCTCAGGGAGACCCAGTACTTC
TRBJ1-4,.,TRBV6-1,.,16,CASSEESRNAGEKLFF,TGTGCCAGCAGTGAAGAGTCCAGGAATGCCGGTGAAAAACTGTTTTTT
TRBJ2-1,TRBD1,TRBV4-3,.,16,CASSRPDRAKGNEQFF,TGCGCCAGCAGCCGGCCCGACAGGGCGAAGGGGAATGAGCAGTTCTTC
TRBJ2-7,.,TRBV5-4,.,15,CASSLREKASYEQYF,TGTGCCAGCAGCTTGAGGGAAAAAGCCTCCTACGAGCAGTACTTC
TRBJ1-2,.,TRBV7-9,.,12,CASSFGDYGYTF,TGTGCCAGCAGCTTCGGGGACTATGGCTACACCTTC
TRBJ2-3,TRBD2,TRBV19,.,14,CASSSGRVTDTQYF,TGTGCCAGTAGCTCTGGGAGGGTCACAGATACGCAGTATTTT
TRBJ1-1,.,TRBV7-6,.,13,CASSLVYANEAFF,TGTGCCAGCAGCTTAGTATACGCTAATGAAGCTTTCTTT
TRBJ2-1,TRBD2,TRBV10-3,.,18,CAISDPGGVAGVRDEQFF,TGTGCCATCAGTGACCCGGGTGGGGTAGCGGGAGTCAGGGATGAGCAGTTCTTC
TRBJ1-2,.,TRBV5-1,.,13,CASRLGGDYGYTF,TGCGCCAGCAGGCTAGGGGGGGACTATGGCTACACCTTC
TRBJ2-7,.,TRBV10-1,once,12,CASSTGTYEQYF,TGCGCCAGCAGCACCGGGACCTACGAGCAGTACTTC
TRBJ2-5,.,TRBV30,once,13,CAWMTAGGETQYF,TGTGCCTGGATGACTGCCGGTGGAGAGACCCAGTACTTC
TRBJ2-2,TRBD1,TRBV5-8,.,14,CASSMGQGAGELFF,TGTGCCAGCAGCATGGGACAGGGCGCCGGGGAGCTGTTTTTT
TRBJ1-5,TRBD1,TRBV2,.,16,CASRSNRDRLNQPQHF,TGTGCCAGCAGATCCAACCGGGACAGACTCAATCAGCCCCAGCATTTT
TRBJ2-1,TRBD2,TRBV19,once,16,CASSILQGGYNNEQFF,TGTGCCAGTAGTATACTGCAGGGAGGGTACAACAATGAGCAGTTCTTC
TRBJ2-3,TRBD2,TRBV5-4,.,16,CASSLPASGSPDTQYF,TGTGCCAGCAGCTTGCCCGCTAGCGGGAGTCCAGATACGCAGTATTTT
TRBJ2-1,TRBD2,TRBV9,.,16,CASSASGTSGSYEQFF,TGTGCCAGCAGCGCCTCCGGGACTAGCGGGAGCTATGAGCAGTTCTTC
TRBJ2-3,.,TRBV5-1,few,12,CASSLPTDTQYF,TGCGCCAGCAGCTTACCTACAGATACGCAGTATTTT